Here is one TCR beta chain with its context. Its antigen is as yet unknown. No donor had fewer than one pre-ART PBMC sample or fewer than two post-ART PBMC samples. Researchers report immunoSEQ v3.0 was run at survey level. Produced via immunoSEQ multiplex PCR; TCRdb's table is partial and in-frame only. The table has 20,000 to 25,000 clones, approximately 88% seen once. The CDR3 has 12 residues. The germline gives CDR1 SGHDN, CDR2 FVKESK. The record originates from a study of long-term antiretroviral therapy in people with HIV. Study in general: There is a gap of about a decade between the earliest samples and the later 2015 immediate-ART recommendation. Findings and limits, study-wide: Post-ART diversity increased but stayed below transplant donor controls. HIV repertoires spanned narrower CDR3 length ranges than controls.

The input for sequencing was unsorted PBMCs, taken 1.2 years after starting antiretroviral therapy. The TCR comes from a woman aged 35 to 49 with HIV. The chain uses TRBV14 and TRBJ2-5; perhaps TRBD1 as D (5 bases). The assigned J gene may be wrong: the sequence end matches TRBJ2-7 better. The CDR3 DNA reads as TGTGCCAGCAGCCAGTTAAGGGGCGAGCAGTACTTC. As protein: CASSQLRGEQYF.